This T cell receptor beta chain emerged from a study of low-dose radiotherapy and immunotherapy resistance in tumors. Study-wide context: Fractions of 0.5 Gy went to Cohort 1 every 2 weeks, totaling 6.5 Gy. With 1 Gy per fraction every two weeks, Cohort 2 accumulated 13 Gy across 26 weeks.

This clonotype was detected ten times or more. Primers used for first-strand cDNA, a TRAV- and TRBV-specific set, covered both alpha and beta chains. Amplification, which lasted roughly 22 PCR cycles, used a constant-region primer and V-primer adapter to amplify TCRs. One entry per CDR3 protein, called by TCRdb with MiXCR from the reads. The table includes 55,000 to 65,000 distinct CDR3 sequences, approximately 25% detected once. CDR1 and CDR2 from the germline V gene are ENHRY and SYGVKD. The CDR3 runs 16 residues. With 2 bases removed from V and 4 bases from J, the gap between germline ends came to 18 bases. The time point was: before trial treatment. Low-dose radiotherapy, low-dose cyclophosphamide, aspirin, ipilimumab and nivolumab were all given to the donors. As a condition of eligibility, patients had advanced solid tumors lacking tumor-infiltrating lymphocytes.

This chain connects TRBV10-3 to TRBJ2-7; D assignment may be TRBD1 or TRBD2 (7 bases each). The material was PBMCs, obtained before treatment. The TCR comes from a male donor with rectosigmoid adenocarcinoma. CDR3 sequence: CAISERGGTDLYEQYF. The CDR3 nucleotides read TGTGCCATCAGTGAGAGGGGGGGGACAGATCTATACGAGCAGTACTTC.